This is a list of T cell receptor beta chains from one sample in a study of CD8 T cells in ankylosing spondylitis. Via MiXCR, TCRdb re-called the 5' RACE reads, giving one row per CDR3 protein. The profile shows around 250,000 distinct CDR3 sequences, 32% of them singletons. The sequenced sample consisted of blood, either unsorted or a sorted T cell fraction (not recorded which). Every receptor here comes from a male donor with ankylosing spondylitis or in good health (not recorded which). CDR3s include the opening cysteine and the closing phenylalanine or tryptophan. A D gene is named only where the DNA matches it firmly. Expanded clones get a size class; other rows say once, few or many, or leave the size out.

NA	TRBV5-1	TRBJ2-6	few	TGCGCCAGCAGTTACCGGGACGCAATCTCTGGGGCCAACGTCCTGACTTTC	CASSYRDAISGANVLTF
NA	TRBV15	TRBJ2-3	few	TGTGCCACCAGCAGAGGACGGGACTCAAGCACAGATACGCAGTATTTT	CATSRGRDSSTDTQYF
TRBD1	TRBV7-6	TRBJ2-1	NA	TGTGCCAGCTCTCTAGGGGACAGGGCCTACAATGAGCAGTTCTTC	CASSLGDRAYNEQFF
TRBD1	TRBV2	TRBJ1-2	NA	TGTGCCAGCAGCGCCAGGGGGAACTATGGCTACACCTTC	CASSARGNYGYTF
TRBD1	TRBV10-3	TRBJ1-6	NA	TGTGCCATAGGACAGGGTAATTCACCCCTCCACTTT	CAIGQGNSPLHF
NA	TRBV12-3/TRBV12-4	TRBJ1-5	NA	TGTGCCAGCAGTTTATCGACAGGCCATAGCAATCAGCCCCAGCATTTT	CASSLSTGHSNQPQHF
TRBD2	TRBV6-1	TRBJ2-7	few	TGTGCCAGCAGGAAGGGCACTAGCGTTGAGTACGAGCAGTACTTC	CASRKGTSVEYEQYF
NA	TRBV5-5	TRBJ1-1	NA	TGTGCCAGCAGCCGTCAGGGTCTCCCTGAAGCTTTCTTT	CASSRQGLPEAFF
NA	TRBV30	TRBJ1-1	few	TGTGCCTGGAGTGTATTGGTCAACACTGAAGCTTTCTTT	CAWSVLVNTEAFF
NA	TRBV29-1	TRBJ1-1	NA	TGCAGCGTTGCGGTCATGAACACTGAAGCTTTCTTT	CSVAVMNTEAFF
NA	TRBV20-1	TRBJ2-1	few	TGCAGTGCTAGAGAAATGGGGTCGTACAATGAGCAGTTCTTC	CSAREMGSYNEQFF
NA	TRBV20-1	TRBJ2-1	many	TGCAGTGCTAGTTCGGCCGCGACTAGTCTTCGAATTGGTGAGCAGTTCTTC	CSASSAATSLRIGEQFF
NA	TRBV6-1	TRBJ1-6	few	TGTGCCAGCAACCTAATGGGTAGCTATAATTCACCCCTCCACTTT	CASNLMGSYNSPLHF
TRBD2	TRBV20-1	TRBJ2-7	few	TGCAGTGCTAGGGGGAGGGGAGTCTCCTACGAGCAGTACTTC	CSARGRGVSYEQYF
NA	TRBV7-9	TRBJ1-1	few	TGTGCCAGCAGCTTAGGGGACGGGGCTTTCTTT	CASSLGDGAFF
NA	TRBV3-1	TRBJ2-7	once	TGTGCCAGCAGCCAAGAGAGGGGGAGAAACTCCTACGAGCAGTACTTC	CASSQERGRNSYEQYF
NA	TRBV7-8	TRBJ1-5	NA	TGTGCCAGCAGCACGGGACCTCTGGAGCCCCAGCATTTT	CASSTGPLEPQHF